A single sample is the source of the 5 T cell receptor beta chains below, sequenced in a study of T cell repertoires in cytomegalovirus infection. TCRdb analysed the reads with MiXCR anew, one entry per CDR3 protein. Of under 850,000 distinct CDR3 sequences detected, roughly 36% appear once; the ten largest clones hold about 18%. Which antigens these TCRs recognize remains unknown. Specimen: cultured PBMCs, collected from culture after CMV antigen stimulation. These receptors were collected from a human donor in good health (CMV status not recorded). Some clones in this sample may be carry-over from other donors' samples.

The chain carries TRBV28 and TRBJ1-6; D uncertain. Germline loops: CDR1 MDHEN, CDR2 SYDVKM. V gave up 6 bases and J gave up 0 bases, with 12 bases separating them. This CDR3 is 16 amino acids long. CDR3: CASRAGPSSYNSPLHF. CDR3 in DNA: TGTGCCAGCAGGGCAGGACCGAGCTCCTATAATTCACCCCTCCACTTT.

The rearrangement joins TRBV20-1 to TRBJ1-5; D remains unclear. V was trimmed by 6 bases and J by 3 bases, leaving 15 bases between them. The V gene's germline CDR1 is DFQATT and CDR2 SNEGSKA (reference sequence). CDR3 length equals 14 residues. CDR3 nucleotides: TGCAGTGCCGTACGGGGAGGGAACAATCAGCCCCAGCATTTT. Amino acid sequence: CSAVRGGNNQPQHF.

V is TRBV7-2 and J is TRBJ2-6, with 7 positions matching TRBD1. This CDR3 contains 22 residues. Germline V gene data show CDR1 as SGHTA and CDR2 as FQGNSA. The ends lost 0 bases at V and 0 bases at J; junction bases unmatched: 17. CDR3 sequence reads: CASSLACFLGQIDPSGANVLTF. The CDR3 coding sequence is TGTGCCAGCAGCTTAGCGTGCTTTTTGGGACAGATCGACCCCTCTGGGGCCAACGTCCTGACTTTC. The full variable domain, completed using reference TRBV7-2 and TRBJ2-6, is GAGVSQSPSNKVTEKGKDVELRCDPISGHTALYWYRQSLGQGLEFLIYFQGNSAPDKSGLPSDRFSAERTGGSVSTLTIQRTQQEDSAVYLCASSLACFLGQIDPSGANVLTFGAGSRLTVL.

In this sample, this clonotype turned up a few times. The chain carries TRBV11-2 and TRBJ2-2, with D possibly matching TRBD2 (6 bases). Looked up from germline, CDR1 is SGHAT and CDR2 is FQNNGV. The CDR3 totals 16 residues. V gave up 5 bases and J gave up 1 base, with 14 bases separating them. Written as DNA, the CDR3 is TGTGCCAGCAGCCCACGTAGGGACTGGAACACCGGGGAGCTGTTTTTT. Protein sequence: CASSPRRDWNTGELFF.

Only a few counts were recorded for this clonotype. The chain has TRBV4-1 and TRBJ2-1; TRBD2 might be the D (6 bases). The CDR3 has 17 amino acids. V shed 0 bases and J shed 8 bases, with 20 bases lying between them. The germline V gene encodes CDR1 MGHRA and CDR2 YSYEKL. In DNA form, the CDR3 reads TGCGCCAGCAGCCAAGATGGGCTAGCGCCTCCCGGGGATGAGCAGTTCTTC. It is translated as CASSQDGLAPPGDEQFF.